Each of the 8 T cell receptor beta chains below was sequenced from the same sample in a study of CD8+CD57+ T cells in acquired aplastic anemia. It was genomic DNA that served as the template for profiling TCR beta VDJ and CDR3. TCRdb itself ran the reads through MiXCR, one entry per CDR3 protein. The profile covers a few hundred thousand distinct CDR3 sequences, with 65% to 75% appearing a single time and 3.5% to 4.5% taken by the ten largest. The sample was sorted CD4+, CD8+, or CD8+CD57+ T cells (not recorded which) from PBMCs. Receptors were obtained from a human donor in good health, serving as a control.

On this clonotype itself: Its ends do not fully match the called genes, so a read error is possible. The chain joins TRBV10-2 to TRBJ2-1; tentatively, D is TRBD1 or TRBD2 (6 bases each). The CDR3 has 15 residues. Germline values: CDR1 WSHSY, CDR2 SAAADI. DNA of the CDR3: TGTGCCAGCAGCGAAGGGGGGATGGGCCTATATGAGCAGTTCTTC. Protein: CASSEGGMGLYEQFF.

The gene calls are TRBV20-1 and TRBJ1-2; D remains unclear. Germline CDR1 reads DFQATT; CDR2 reads SNEGSKA (reference sequence). CDR3 length: 12 residues. V was cut by 5 bases and J by 1 base, with 8 bases left in between. Written as DNA, the CDR3 is TGCAGTGCTCACCGTCTTAACTATGGCTACACCTTC. Its protein is CSAHRLNYGYTF.

This clonotype was counted many times. The genes are TRBV4-2 and TRBJ1-5; no definite D call. Germline assignment: CDR1 LGHNA and CDR2 YNFKEQ. The CDR3 contains 17 residues. Trimming pared 0 bases from V and 7 bases from J, leaving 19 bases between. CDR3 bases: TGTGCCAGCAGCCAAGATCGAGGGATAGTTGCGGGCCAGCCCCAGCATTTT. Its protein product is CASSQDRGIVAGQPQHF.

In its sample, this clonotype was seen many times. The chain links TRBV9 to TRBJ1-3; unclear D gene. The CDR3 sequence is 17 residues long. V lost 0 bases and J 0 bases, leaving 13 bases between the germline ends. In germline, CDR1 is SGDLS, CDR2 YYNGEE. For the CDR3, the DNA is TGTGCCAGCAGCGTAGAACCGAGGAGTGGCTCTGGAAACACCATATATTTT. It codes for CASSVEPRSGSGNTIYF. The whole variable domain, remainder taken from reference TRBV9 and TRBJ1-3, is DSGVTQTPKHLITATGQRVTLRCSPRSGDLSVYWYQQSLDQGLQFLIQYYNGEERAKGNILERFSAQQFPDLHSELNLSSLELGDSALYFCASSVEPRSGSGNTIYFGEGSWLTVV.

The chain has TRBV4-2 and TRBJ1-4; 8 nucleotides match TRBD1. Germline V gene sequence: CDR1 LGHNA, CDR2 YNFKEQ. V shed 2 bases and J 8 bases; nucleotides not matched to a gene: 13. The CDR3 runs to 17 residues. CDR3 residues: CASSQKINTRTGEKLFF. The CDR3 DNA is TGTGCCAGCAGCCAAAAGATCAATACTAGGACAGGGGAAAAACTGTTTTTT.

The CDR3 nucleotides read TGTGCCAGCAGCTCGCACTCGGGACTGGCATCGAGCGGCGAGCAGTACGTC. It encodes CASSSHSGLASSGEQYV. V gene TRBV7-9 combines with J gene TRBJ2-7; D possibly corresponds to TRBD2 (6 bases). CDR3 length: 17 residues. Deletions cut 4 bases from V and 6 bases from J, with 25 bases between. Germline-derived CDR1 and CDR2 are SEHNR and FQNEAQ (reference sequence).

J is TRBJ2-7 and V is TRBV2; 8 bases map to TRBD1. Looked up from germline, CDR1 is SNHLY and CDR2 is FYNNEI. The CDR3 covers 13 residues. The trim removed 6 bases at V and 5 bases at J, leaving 6 bases unmatched. CDR3 protein: CASRKQGVDEQYF. DNA for the CDR3: TGTGCCAGCAGGAAACAGGGGGTCGACGAGCAGTACTTC.

Notes on this clonotype: The junction does not match germline at one end; this may be a read error. The V call is TRBV20-1, the J call TRBJ1-5; D ambiguous. This CDR3 is built from 11 residues. Germline assignment: CDR1 DFQATT and CDR2 SNEGSKA (reference sequence). The CDR3 DNA is TGCAGTGCTCGTGGCTTCGAGCCCCACCATTTT. This translates into CSARGFEPHHF.